A selection of T cell receptor beta chains follows, all from one sample in a study of cytomegalovirus exposure and HLA in healthy donors. Some clones are missing from TCRdb's copy, which holds only in-frame ones; the method was immunoSEQ multiplex PCR. The data contain under 95,000 clones, 80% of them singletons. The sequenced material came from PBMCs. These TCRs come from a male donor in good health and CMV-seronegative. Both conserved end residues are part of each CDR3. D genes are given only for firm matches. Only some rows state a clone size, as once, few, many or a class for expanded clones.

NA	TRBV11-2	TRBD1	TRBJ1-2	TGTGCCAGCAGCTACCTGACAGGGGGCAGCTATGGCTACACCTTC	CASSYLTGGSYGYTF
NA	TRBV10-3	NA	TRBJ2-3	TGTGCCACCACTACGACGAACACAGATACGCAGTATTTT	CATTTTNTDTQYF
NA	TRBV7-3	TRBD2	TRBJ2-5	TGTGCCAGCAGCTCCCCACTCGGGACTAGTGGGACCCAGTACTTC	CASSSPLGTSGTQYF
NA	TRBV7-6	NA	TRBJ2-6	TGTGCCAGCAGCTTATTCGCAGGCCCCCTCGTCTCTGGGGCCAACGTCCTGACTTTC	CASSLFAGPLVSGANVLTF
NA	TRBV19	NA	TRBJ1-1	TGTGCCAGTACCTTCAGGGGAATCACTGAAGCTTTCTTT	CASTFRGITEAFF
NA	TRBV5-1	NA	TRBJ2-5	TGCGCCAGCGGGGAGGAGACCCAGTACTTC	CASGEETQYF
NA	TRBV7-7	NA	TRBJ1-4	TGTGCCAGCAGTTTCAGGGTTGAAAAACTGTTTTTT	CASSFRVEKLFF
once	TRBV10-2	NA	TRBJ1-4	TGCGCCAGCAGTGAGTCGTCGAGTGAAAAACTGTTTTTT	CASSESSSEKLFF
NA	TRBV30	NA	TRBJ1-5	TGTGCCTGGAGTGTAAGAGGAGGGGCCGGCAATCAGCCCCAGCATTTT	CAWSVRGGAGNQPQHF
NA	TRBV10-2	NA	TRBJ2-7	TGCGCCAGCAGAACACCAGACAGCTACGAGCAGTACTTC	CASRTPDSYEQYF
NA	TRBV6-5	TRBD1	TRBJ1-1	TGTGCCAGCAGCTCCACAGGGGTGGGTGAAGCTTTCTTT	CASSSTGVGEAFF
NA	TRBV5-1	TRBD1	TRBJ2-3	TGCGCCAGTAATCGACAGGGGACAGATACGCAGTATTTT	CASNRQGTDTQYF
NA	TRBV4-1	NA	TRBJ1-1	TGCGCCAGCAGCCATTCAGGGGAGGGAGGGAAGGCTTTCTTT	CASSHSGEGGKAFF
NA	TRBV7-2	TRBD1	TRBJ2-1	TGTGCCAGCAGCTTGATGGGGGACAGGACCCGAAGAGGCAATGAGCAGTTCTTC	CASSLMGDRTRRGNEQFF
NA	TRBV5-4	NA	TRBJ1-1	TGTGCCAGCAGCTTTAGACAGTTCAACACTGAAGCTTTCTTT	CASSFRQFNTEAFF
few	TRBV7-2	TRBD2	TRBJ2-1	TGTGCGAGTCTGGCTGCGGGGGTCTACAATGAGCAGTTCTTC	CASLAAGVYNEQFF
once	TRBV11-2	NA	TRBJ2-1	TGTGCCAGCAGCTTAGGTCCAGGATACAATGAGCAGTTCTTC	CASSLGPGYNEQFF
NA	TRBV6-6	NA	TRBJ1-5	TGTGCCAGCAGGATGGATACGGGTAATGAGCCCCAGCATTTT	CASRMDTGNEPQHF
NA	TRBV9	NA	TRBJ1-4	TGTGCCAGCAGCGTAGGCGGGGGAGATGAAAAACTGTTTTTT	CASSVGGGDEKLFF
NA	TRBV2	NA	TRBJ1-2	TGTGCCAGCAGTGTTCTGGGCAGGGATGGGTATGGCTACACCTTC	CASSVLGRDGYGYTF
few	TRBV2	TRBD1	TRBJ1-2	TGTGCCAGCAGAGACGACAGGGCCTACTATGGCTACACCTTC	CASRDDRAYYGYTF
NA	TRBV6-1	NA	TRBJ1-5	TGTGCCAGCAGTGATGACAGGCACAATCAGCCCCAGCATTTT	CASSDDRHNQPQHF
NA	TRBV21-1	NA	TRBJ1-1	TGTGCCAGCAGCAAAGCCGAACCGGACAGGGGGCAGAGTTTTGAGAGCACTGAAGCTTTCTTT	CASSKAEPDRGQSFESTEAFF
NA	TRBV7-9	TRBD2	TRBJ2-3	TGTGCCAGCAGCTACAGCGGGGGGGGTTACACAGATACGCAGTATTTT	CASSYSGGGYTDTQYF
NA	TRBV7-6	NA	TRBJ1-4	TGTGCCAGCAGCTTAAAGTTGGACAGTAGGGAAAAACTGTTTTTT	CASSLKLDSREKLFF